Listed below are T cell receptor beta chains from one sample, sequenced in a study of regulatory T cells in long-lasting Graves disease. TCRdb ran MiXCR on the multiplex PCR reads and lists one entry per CDR3 protein. The table lists about 460,000 distinct CDR3 sequences, about 20% of them singletons. The sample here was peripheral blood mononuclear cells (PBMCs), taken when the disease was refractory, from a patient treated with antithyroid drugs. These receptor sequences come from a female donor with Graves disease. CDR3s include the opening cysteine and the closing phenylalanine or tryptophan. The order of the fields is V gene, clone size, J gene, D gene, CDR3 DNA, CDR3 protein. A D gene is named only where the DNA matches it firmly. Not all rows give a size; the values are once, few, many and, for expanded clones, a class.

V gene: TRBV19; clone size: -; J gene: TRBJ2-2; D gene: TRBD2; CDR3 DNA: TGTGCCAGTAGTATGAGGAGCGGGAGGCTCACCGGGGAGCTGTTTTTT; CDR3 protein: CASSMRSGRLTGELFF
V gene: TRBV6-5; clone size: few; J gene: TRBJ2-5; D gene: -; CDR3 DNA: TGTACCAGCAGTTACTCGAGGTTGGCGGGAAAGGAGGAGACCCAGTACTTC; CDR3 protein: CTSSYSRLAGKEETQYF
V gene: TRBV20-1; clone size: once; J gene: TRBJ2-1; D gene: TRBD2; CDR3 DNA: TGCAGTGCTCCGACTAGCGGGAGGCATAATGAGCAGTTCTTC; CDR3 protein: CSAPTSGRHNEQFF
V gene: TRBV10-3; clone size: -; J gene: TRBJ2-3; D gene: TRBD2; CDR3 DNA: TGTGCCATCAGTGAGTTGGGACTAGCGGGATCCTCAGATACGCAGTATTTT; CDR3 protein: CAISELGLAGSSDTQYF
V gene: TRBV30; clone size: -; J gene: TRBJ1-5; D gene: -; CDR3 DNA: TGTGCCTGGGGTGTCCAGGAAAATCAGCCCCAGCATTTT; CDR3 protein: CAWGVQENQPQHF
V gene: TRBV24-1; clone size: many; J gene: TRBJ1-2; D gene: -; CDR3 DNA: TGTGCCACCAGTGATCGGGCAGGGCACGGCTACACCTTC; CDR3 protein: CATSDRAGHGYTF
V gene: TRBV5-1; clone size: -; J gene: TRBJ2-5; D gene: -; CDR3 DNA: TGCGCCAGCAGCTTGCGGGACAAAGCGGAGACCCAGTACTTC; CDR3 protein: CASSLRDKAETQYF
V gene: TRBV29-1; clone size: -; J gene: TRBJ2-1; D gene: -; CDR3 DNA: TGCAGCGTTGAAGACCCCCTGGGTAGCAGCAATGAGCAGTTCTTC; CDR3 protein: CSVEDPLGSSNEQFF
V gene: TRBV2; clone size: -; J gene: TRBJ2-4; D gene: -; CDR3 DNA: TGTGCCAGCAGTCAACTAGGGCGGGTTACTTTC; CDR3 protein: CASSQLGRVTF
V gene: TRBV20-1; clone size: few; J gene: TRBJ1-1; D gene: TRBD1; CDR3 DNA: TGCAGTGCTAGAACAGGGGCTTCACTCGCGAAGGGCACTGAAGCTTTCTTT; CDR3 protein: CSARTGASLAKGTEAFF
V gene: TRBV7-2; clone size: many; J gene: TRBJ2-7; D gene: -; CDR3 DNA: TGTGCCAGCAGCTTCCCTCAGACCTACGAGCAGTACTTC; CDR3 protein: CASSFPQTYEQYF
V gene: TRBV11-2; clone size: -; J gene: TRBJ2-2; D gene: -; CDR3 DNA: TGTGCCAGCAGTCCTACAGGGTCGGGCACCGGGGAGCTGTTTTTT; CDR3 protein: CASSPTGSGTGELFF
V gene: TRBV2; clone size: many; J gene: TRBJ2-4; D gene: TRBD2; CDR3 DNA: TGTGCCAGCAGTGAAAACGGGGGGAACAGAAACATTCAGTACTTC; CDR3 protein: CASSENGGNRNIQYF
V gene: TRBV11-2; clone size: many; J gene: TRBJ1-6; D gene: -; CDR3 DNA: TGTGCCAGCAGCTTAGAGGACCCTCCAGCCCTCCACTTT; CDR3 protein: CASSLEDPPALHF
V gene: TRBV7-3; clone size: many; J gene: TRBJ2-5; D gene: -; CDR3 DNA: TGTGCCAGCAGCCTGAATGAGTGGGGGGTGAAAGAGACCCAGTACTTC; CDR3 protein: CASSLNEWGVKETQYF
V gene: TRBV7-9; clone size: -; J gene: TRBJ1-5; D gene: -; CDR3 DNA: TGTGCCAGCAGCCAAGAGGGGTTTATCAATCAGCCCCAGCATTTT; CDR3 protein: CASSQEGFINQPQHF
V gene: TRBV19; clone size: -; J gene: TRBJ2-2; D gene: TRBD2; CDR3 DNA: TGTGCCAGTAGTATAGGTACCTCGGGACTAAACACCGGGGAGCTGTTTTTT; CDR3 protein: CASSIGTSGLNTGELFF
V gene: TRBV2; clone size: many; J gene: TRBJ2-6; D gene: TRBD1; CDR3 DNA: TGTGCCAGCAGAAAACAGGGGACTGGGGCCAACGTCCTGACTTTC; CDR3 protein: CASRKQGTGANVLTF